This entry describes one TCR beta chain. Its antigen is not known. There are 18 residues in the CDR3. After removal of 6 bases from V and 0 bases from J, the junction contained 11 bases not matched to a gene. Germline CDR1 KGHSH, CDR2 LQKENI. These data come from a study of response to subunit inactivated influenza vaccine. Via MiXCR, TCRdb re-called the RT-PCR reads, giving one row per CDR3 protein. The sample has roughly 700,000 distinct CDR3 sequences, 11% to 15% seen once. Study conclusions and caveats: That few new T cells are recruited by each seasonal influenza vaccination was the authors' suggestion.

The rearrangement joins TRBV18 to TRBJ2-7; 13 bases are a match to TRBD2. Sequenced material: PBMCs from blood, taken 14 days before vaccination. This clonotype originated in a man in his fifties or sixties who received an inactivated influenza vaccine. This CDR3 reads CASSPGTSGTFSSYEQYF. CDR3 DNA sequence: TGTGCCAGCTCCCCCGGGACTAGCGGGACGTTTAGCTCCTACGAGCAGTACTTC.